Listed here are 28 T cell receptor beta chains from one sample, sequenced in a study of cytomegalovirus exposure and HLA in healthy donors. Profiling relied on immunoSEQ multiplex PCR, and the TCRdb table lists in-frame clones only, not all of them. This table has some 90,000 clones, roughly 84% appearing once. Sequencing was done on a sample of PBMCs. The source of these receptors is a young man in good health and CMV-seropositive.

The chain employs TRBV6-1 and TRBJ2-3, with TRBD1 as a possible D gene (6 bases). Germline assignment: CDR1 MNHNS and CDR2 SASEGT. V lost 6 bases and J lost 4, with 14 bases in between. CDR3 length equals 14 residues. In nucleotides, the CDR3 is TGTGCCAGCAGAGACAGGTTGTCGGCAGATACGCAGTATTTT. It specifies CASRDRLSADTQYF.

The chain uses TRBV4-3 and TRBJ2-7; 11 bases match TRBD2. Unmatched junction bases numbered 1, after V lost 2 bases and J lost 4 bases. Per germline, CDR1 LGHNA and CDR2 YSLEER. The CDR3 has 14 residues. This CDR3 is CASSQRTSGYEQYF. The CDR3 coding sequence is TGCGCCAGCAGCCAAAGGACTAGCGGGTACGAGCAGTACTTC.

The chain couples TRBV4-3 to TRBJ2-7; 9 bases map to TRBD1. V was pared by 4 bases and J by 5 bases, with 9 bases of the junction left unmatched. This CDR3 region has 15 residues. CDR1 and CDR2 from the germline V gene are LGHNA and YSLEER. The CDR3 reads CASSLTDRGDHEQYF. DNA for the CDR3: TGCGCCAGCAGCCTAACGGACAGGGGCGACCACGAGCAGTACTTC.

The chain couples TRBV10-2 to TRBJ1-6; 11 nucleotides line up with TRBD1. Per the germline V gene, CDR1 is WSHSY and CDR2 is SAAADI. The CDR3 is 19 amino acids. The V segment lost 2 bases and the J segment 0 bases; nucleotides outside the gene matches: 6. The CDR3 DNA sequence: TGCGCCAGCAGTGAGGGACAGGGGGCGCAGAGCTCCTATAATTCACCCCTCCACTTT. It specifies CASSEGQGAQSSYNSPLHF.

The V and J genes are TRBV6-6 and TRBJ2-3; 10 bases map to TRBD2. The V segment lost 6 bases and the J segment 15 bases; nucleotides outside the gene matches: 9. Germline CDR1 and CDR2: MNHNY and SVGAGI (reference sequence). This CDR3 comprises 12 residues. In DNA form, the CDR3 reads TGTGCCAGCAGCCCAGGTAGCGGGAGGTTTTATTTT. Its translation is CASSPGSGRFYF.

The chain recombines TRBV5-1 with TRBJ2-7; 8 positions match TRBD1. Germline CDR1 reads SGHRS; CDR2 reads YFSETQ. The CDR3 extends over 13 amino acids. The J segment lost 5 bases and the V segment lost 3 bases, leaving 4 bases of the junction unmatched. Here the CDR3 DNA reads TGCGCCAGCAGCTCAGGGGGCCTCGACGAGCAGTACTTC. Its translation is CASSSGGLDEQYF.

The chain employs TRBV9 and TRBJ2-1, with D possibly being TRBD2 (6 bases). Per the germline V gene, CDR1 is SGDLS and CDR2 is YYNGEE. Trimming stripped 0 bases from V and 7 bases from J, with 14 bases between. CDR3 length: 15 residues. The CDR3 DNA is TGTGCCAGCAGCGTAGTTGCGGGATTCGGGAATGAGCAGTTCTTC. This gives the protein CASSVVAGFGNEQFF. The full variable domain, its missing parts supplied by reference TRBV9 and TRBJ2-1, is DSGVTQTPKHLITATGQRVTLRCSPRSGDLSVYWYQQSLDQGLQFLIQYYNGEERAKGNILERFSAQQFPDLHSELNLSSLELGDSALYFCASSVVAGFGNEQFFGPGTRLTVL.

V usage is TRBV15 and J usage is TRBJ1-3, with D perhaps TRBD1 (5 bases). The CDR3 spans 18 residues. Trimming pared 0 bases from V and 0 bases from J, leaving 15 bases between. Germline assignment: CDR1 LNHNV and CDR2 YYDKDF (reference sequence). CDR3 bases: TGTGCCACCAGCAGAGATCCTCGGGGGTTCGGCTCTGGAAACACCATATATTTT. Encoded protein: CATSRDPRGFGSGNTIYF.

The V call is TRBV7-9, the J call TRBJ2-7, with a possible D match to TRBD1 (6 bases). The V and J ends lost 5 bases and 4 bases respectively, with 15 bases between them. In germline, CDR1 is SEHNR, CDR2 FQNEAQ (reference sequence). The CDR3 is 14 amino acids. The CDR3 is CASSDEYREYEQYF. The CDR3 nucleotides read TGTGCCAGCAGCGACGAATACAGGGAGTACGAGCAGTACTTC.

This chain links TRBV6-5 with TRBJ1-2; D is possibly TRBD1 (6 bases). This CDR3 comprises 14 residues. Trimming pared 6 bases from V and 4 bases from J, leaving 15 bases between. In germline, CDR1 is MNHEY, CDR2 SVGAGI. The CDR3 sequence is CASSTGTLGYGYTF. The CDR3 DNA follows: TGTGCCAGCAGCACAGGGACCCTTGGCTATGGCTACACCTTC.

The chain employs TRBV5-1 and TRBJ1-2; TRBD1 is a possible D gene (5 bases). Trimming took off 4 bases at V and 4 bases at J, with 17 bases between the two ends. This CDR3 contains 15 residues. Germline lookup yields CDR1 SGHRS and CDR2 YFSETQ. The CDR3 loop is CASSPSGGYIYGYTF. The CDR3 DNA follows: TGCGCCAGCAGCCCGAGTGGGGGGTATATCTATGGCTACACCTTC.

V gene TRBV2 combines with J gene TRBJ2-7; TRBD1 matches at 10 bases. V shed 6 bases and J 2 bases; nucleotides not matched to a gene: 1. Germline V gene data show CDR1 as SNHLY and CDR2 as FYNNEI. The CDR3 totals 13 residues. The CDR3 DNA reads as TGTGCCAGCAGCGGGACAGGGGCCTACGAGCAGTACTTC. Translation: CASSGTGAYEQYF. Looking up the rest from reference TRBV2 and TRBJ2-7 gives the full variable domain: EPEVTQTPSHQVTQMGQEVILRCVPISNHLYFYWYRQILGQKVEFLVSFYNNEISEKSEIFDDQFSVERPDGSNFTLKIRSTKLEDSAMYFCASSGTGAYEQYFGPGTRLTVT.

V is TRBV5-1 and J is TRBJ2-7; 7 nucleotides align to TRBD1. Germline V gene sequence: CDR1 SGHRS, CDR2 YFSETQ. J was trimmed by 3 bases and V by 4 bases; bases with no gene match: 10. The CDR3 runs 15 residues. The CDR3 nucleotides are TGCGCCAGCAGCCTCGAAGGACAGGTTCACTACGAGCAGTACTTC. The encoded protein is CASSLEGQVHYEQYF.

This clone was seen a single time. This sequence joins TRBV9 and TRBJ2-1; TRBD1 might be the D (7 bases). The CDR3 spans 16 residues. Trimming took off 0 bases at V and 2 bases at J, with 12 bases between the two ends. The germline gives CDR1 SGDLS, CDR2 YYNGEE. The CDR3 DNA reads as TGTGCCAGCAGCGTAGGCCAGGGGGGCGCCTACAATGAGCAGTTCTTC. It yields the protein CASSVGQGGAYNEQFF.

This clone was seen a handful of times. This chain links TRBV5-1 with TRBJ2-7; 7 nucleotides align to TRBD2. The CDR3 has 14 residues. Trimming took 1 base from V and 2 from J; bases not matched to a gene: 3. The germline V gene has CDR1 SGHRS and CDR2 YFSETQ. CDR3 DNA sequence: TGCGCCAGCAGCTTGTATGCGGGGGCCTACGAGCAGTACTTC. Its translation: CASSLYAGAYEQYF.

The gene calls are TRBV6-6 and TRBJ2-7; the D is unclear. This CDR3 spans 13 amino acids. Trimming took off 0 bases at V and 5 bases at J, with 8 bases between the two ends. Germline V lookup: CDR1 MNHNY, CDR2 SVGAGI (reference sequence). In nucleotides, the CDR3 is TGTGCCAGCAGTTACTCGAACCGGGACGAGCAGTACTTC. It translates to CASSYSNRDEQYF.

The V gene is TRBV7-2, the J gene TRBJ2-7, with no clear D. Trimming removed 5 bases from V and 0 bases from J, with 14 bases in between. This CDR3 is 15 amino acids long. Germline CDR1 is SGHTA and CDR2 is FQGNSA. CDR3 residues: CASSPQPVASYEQYF. The DNA for the CDR3 is TGTGCCAGCAGCCCTCAACCAGTCGCCTCCTACGAGCAGTACTTC.

The V gene is TRBV11-2, the J gene TRBJ2-3; TRBD2 might be the D (5 bases). V was shortened by 5 bases and J by 2 bases, with 14 bases between the two germline ends. CDR3 length equals 15 residues. Germline CDR1 and CDR2: SGHAT and FQNNGV. The CDR3 loop is CASSPRGTFTDTQYF. The CDR3 nucleotides are TGTGCCAGCAGCCCTCGGGGAACTTTCACAGATACGCAGTATTTT. The variable domain in full, with the rest retrieved from reference TRBV11-2 and TRBJ2-3, is EAGVAQSPRYKIIEKRQSVAFWCNPISGHATLYWYQQILGQGPKLLIQFQNNGVVDDSQLPKDRFSAERLKGVDSTLKIQPAKLEDSAVYLCASSPRGTFTDTQYFGPGTRLTVL.

The chain recombines TRBV5-6 with TRBJ2-7; TRBD2 is a possible D gene (5 bases). The CDR3 extends over 14 amino acids. The ends were cut back, 5 bases at V and 3 bases at J, with 15 bases in the middle. The germline gives CDR1 SGHDT, CDR2 YYEEEE. The CDR3 bases are TGTGCCAGCAGTACCGGGATCCCCCTCTACGAGCAGTACTTC. Amino acids: CASSTGIPLYEQYF.

This chain joins TRBV4-3 and TRBJ1-2; TRBD1 matches at 9 bases. This CDR3 spans 15 amino acids. Germline V gene sequence: CDR1 LGHNA, CDR2 YSLEER. Losses at the gene ends were 0 bases for V and 4 bases for J; bases not matched to a gene: 3. In DNA, the CDR3 is TGCGCCAGCAGCCAAGATCTGACAGGGGGCTATGGCTACACCTTC. It codes for CASSQDLTGGYGYTF.

The chain carries TRBV19 and TRBJ1-6; 8 bases align to TRBD1. V lost 5 bases, J lost 10 bases, and 4 bases stayed unmatched. The V gene's germline CDR1 is LNHDA and CDR2 SQIVND (reference sequence). The CDR3 extends over 13 amino acids. CDR3 DNA: TGTGCCAGTAGTTTCCAGGGGGCCTCACCCCTCCACTTT. Amino acid sequence: CASSFQGASPLHF.

This chain uses TRBV7-9 with TRBJ1-1, with 8 bases matching TRBD1. The CDR3 contains 14 residues. J lost 11 bases, V lost 3 bases, and 11 bases had no gene match. Germline V gene sequence: CDR1 SEHNR, CDR2 FQNEAQ (reference sequence). CDR3 amino acids: CASSLGRDRPGAFF. The DNA of the CDR3 is TGTGCCAGCAGCTTGGGTAGGGACAGGCCGGGCGCTTTCTTT.

This chain connects TRBV25-1 to TRBJ2-7; 7 nucleotides line up with TRBD1. CDR3 length: 14 residues. CDR1 and CDR2 from the germline V gene are MGHDK and SYGVNS. Losses at the gene ends were 5 bases for V and 3 bases for J; bases not matched to a gene: 7. CDR3 protein: CASSKTGTDYEQYF. The CDR3 DNA reads as TGTGCCAGCAGTAAAACCGGGACAGACTACGAGCAGTACTTC.

This chain joins TRBV5-6 and TRBJ1-1, with D possibly being TRBD1 (5 bases). In germline, CDR1 is SGHDT, CDR2 YYEEEE. The germline V and J ends were trimmed by 4 bases and 0 bases, with 13 bases remaining between them. The length of the CDR3 is 15 residues. The DNA of the CDR3 is TGTGCCAGCAGCCCAGCCCAGGGATTGAACACTGAAGCTTTCTTT. Protein: CASSPAQGLNTEAFF.

This chain uses TRBV19 with TRBJ2-1; D possibly corresponds to TRBD2 (7 bases). Trimming left V 0 bases short and J 0 bases short, with 15 bases between. The CDR3 is made up of 18 amino acids. CDR1 and CDR2 (germline): LNHDA, SQIVND (reference sequence). The CDR3 sequence is CASSIDLGGGSSYNEQFF. CDR3 nucleotide sequence: TGTGCCAGTAGTATAGATTTGGGGGGCGGGAGCTCCTACAATGAGCAGTTCTTC.

This chain uses TRBV19 with TRBJ2-7; 9 nucleotides match TRBD2. Trimming removed 6 bases from V and 3 bases from J; junction bases left unmatched: 9. Per germline, CDR1 LNHDA and CDR2 SQIVND (reference sequence). The CDR3 runs 15 residues. The CDR3, as DNA: TGTGCCAGTAGCCCGGGTAGCGGGAGCCTCTACGAGCAGTACTTC. Its protein is CASSPGSGSLYEQYF.

This chain connects TRBV19 to TRBJ1-4; 7 bases match TRBD1. V shed 4 bases and J 7 bases; nucleotides not matched to a gene: 9. CDR1 is LNHDA, CDR2 SQIVND, per germline (reference sequence). This CDR3 contains 15 residues. The CDR3 spells CASSNTGDWREKLFF. Here the CDR3 DNA reads TGTGCCAGTAGTAACACAGGGGATTGGCGTGAAAAACTGTTTTTT.

CDR3 sequence reads: CASSQLLTGGSETQYF. The DNA of the CDR3 is TGTGCCAGCAGCCAACTACTGACAGGGGGCTCGGAGACCCAGTACTTC. This rearrangement joins TRBV14 to TRBJ2-5; TRBD1 agrees at 10 bases. Germline trimming cut 2 bases from V and 5 bases from J; bases unmatched to any gene: 8. The CDR3 has 16 amino acids. CDR1 is SGHDN, CDR2 FVKESK, per germline.